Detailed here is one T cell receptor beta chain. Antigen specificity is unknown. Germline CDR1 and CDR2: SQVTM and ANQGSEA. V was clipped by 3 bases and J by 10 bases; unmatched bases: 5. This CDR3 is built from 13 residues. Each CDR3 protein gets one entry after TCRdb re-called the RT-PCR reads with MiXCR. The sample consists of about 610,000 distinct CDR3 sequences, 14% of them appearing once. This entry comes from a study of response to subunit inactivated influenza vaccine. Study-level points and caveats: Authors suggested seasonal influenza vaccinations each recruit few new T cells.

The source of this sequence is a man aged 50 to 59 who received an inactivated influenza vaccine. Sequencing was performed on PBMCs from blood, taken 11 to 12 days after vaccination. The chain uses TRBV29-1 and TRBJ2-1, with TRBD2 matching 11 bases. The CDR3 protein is CSVDVAGGREQFF. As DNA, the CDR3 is TGCAGCGTTGATGTAGCGGGGGGGCGGGAGCAGTTCTTC.